The clone carrying this T cell receptor beta chain has only one observation. The data were obtained in a study of control samples from healthy donors and cancer patients. This CDR3 has 14 residues. CDR1 is MNHEY and CDR2 is SMNVEV in the germline V gene (reference sequence). V shed 3 bases and J shed 7 bases, with 12 bases lying between them. TCRdb's table, derived via immunoSEQ multiplex PCR, lists solely in-frame clones and lacks some. The data contain about 70,000 clones, approximately 80% of them seen just once; the ten biggest clones take up under 30%. Specimen: blood. The gene calls are TRBV27 and TRBJ1-4, with D tentatively TRBD1 (6 bases). The sequence came from a man aged 50 to 60 in good health. Written as DNA, the CDR3 is TGTGCCAGCAGTTTGGGGGCGATCGGTGAAAAACTGTTTTTT. It is translated as CASSLGAIGEKLFF.